This TCR beta chain emerged from a study of T-cell reconstitution after alpha-beta-depleted transplantation in children. Broader study findings: Several hundred expanded graft clones reportedly were the source of alpha-beta T cells about two months after transplant.

This clonotype was seen a handful of times. Antigen specificity is unknown. Preparation of the TCRbeta library was carried out with unique molecular identifiers. A single record per CDR3 protein comes from TCRdb applying MiXCR to the PCR reads. Of fewer than 700,000 distinct CDR3 sequences in the sample, 10% to 15% are singletons; the top ten hold 2.2%. Trimming shortened V by 3 bases and J by 5 bases, and 14 bases separated the two germline ends. This CDR3 is 15 amino acids long. Germline V gene sequence: CDR1 SGHRS, CDR2 YFSETQ. The receptor's source is a male patient younger than 18 who had a stem cell transplant for acute myeloid leukemia, so the T cells may come from the graft donor. The specimen was PBMCs, mostly from graft donor cells, collected 360 days after TCRalphabeta/CD19-depleted stem cell transplant. The genes are TRBV5-1 and TRBJ2-2; no clear D. The CDR3 region is CASSSDNIGTGELFF. The CDR3 bases are TGCGCCAGCAGCTCGGATAACATAGGAACCGGGGAGCTGTTTTTT.